This T cell receptor beta chain derives from a study of blood T cell repertoires in COVID-19. Study context: There were acute and convalescent COVID-19 samples, and they came from the United States, Italy and Spain. The analysed material was cDNA or gDNA that came from T cells, B-cell-depleted T cells, or PBMCs.

This CDR3 has 16 amino acids. Losses at the gene ends were 5 bases for V and 1 base for J; bases not matched to a gene: 7. CDR1 is PRHDT, CDR2 FYEKMQ, per germline (reference sequence). Sequencing used immunoSEQ multiplex PCR; TCRdb keeps in-frame clones, though not all of them. The sample has about 150,000 clones; 80% to 90% are singletons. The receptor was isolated from a woman aged 70-85 years with acute or convalescent COVID-19. The genes are TRBV13 and TRBJ2-3, with 9 bases identical to TRBD2. What was sequenced was peripheral blood. Written as DNA, the CDR3 is TGTGCCAGCAGCCCTCCAGCGGGGGGTGGCACAGATACGCAGTATTTT. Translated: CASSPPAGGGTDTQYF. Full variable domain (missing parts from reference TRBV13 and TRBJ2-3): AAGVIQSPRHLIKEKRETATLKCYPIPRHDTVYWYQQGPGQDPQFLISFYEKMQSDKGSIPDRFSAQQFSDYHSELNMSSLELGDSALYFCASSPPAGGGTDTQYFGPGTRLTVL.